This is a list of T cell receptor beta chains from one sample in a study of T cell repertoires in cytomegalovirus infection. MiXCR, run by TCRdb on the reads, gives a single entry per CDR3 protein. Of approximately 770,000 distinct CDR3 sequences detected, about 27% appear once; the ten largest clones hold roughly 14%. No antigen has been assigned to these receptors. Sequencing used cultured CD8+ T cells from PBMCs, obtained from culture after CMV antigen stimulation. These TCRs come from a human donor in good health (CMV status not recorded). Some clones in this sample may be carry-over from other donors' samples. Both conserved end residues are part of each CDR3. A D gene is named only where the DNA matches it firmly. The size of a clone is reported for some rows only, either as once, few or many, or as a class for expanded clones.

CASSLKAGSGYEQYF,TGTGCCAGCAGCTTAAAGGCAGGGAGCGGGTACGAGCAGTACTTC,TRBJ2-7,.,.,TRBV7-8
CASSEARGLDLMSYGYTF,TGTGCCAGCAGTGAAGCGCGGGGTTTGGACCTTATGAGCTATGGCTACACCTTC,TRBJ1-2,.,.,TRBV6-1
CASSLTERGDRFSQYF,TGTGCCAGCAGTTTGACCGAGCGGGGGGACCGGTTCTCGCAGTATTTT,TRBJ2-3,TRBD2,.,TRBV27
CASSFYDRLNTEAFF,TGCGCCAGCAGCTTCTATGACAGGTTGAACACTGAAGCTTTCTTT,TRBJ1-1,.,once,TRBV5-1
CSAREGERRTASYEQYF,TGCAGTGCTAGAGAAGGGGAAAGGCGAACAGCCTCCTACGAGCAGTACTTC,TRBJ2-7,.,.,TRBV20-1
CATRSRGGTEAFF,TGTGCCACCAGGTCACGAGGAGGGACTGAAGCTTTCTTT,TRBJ1-1,.,.,TRBV24-1
CASRPLGQGASEAFF,TGTGCCAGCAGACCTCTGGGACAGGGGGCATCTGAAGCTTTCTTT,TRBJ1-1,TRBD1,.,TRBV2
CSVEARVRGQGTYGYTF,TGCAGCGTTGAAGCCCGCGTTAGGGGACAGGGGACTTATGGCTACACCTTC,TRBJ1-2,TRBD1,few,TRBV29-1
CATSRGPRGAIETQYF,TGTGCCACCAGCAGAGGACCAAGGGGGGCGATAGAGACCCAGTACTTC,TRBJ2-5,.,.,TRBV15
CASSYGGSAGELFF,TGTGCCAGCAGCTATGGCGGGTCGGCCGGGGAGCTGTTTTTT,TRBJ2-2,.,few,TRBV27
CATITPRGGDEQFF,TGTGCCACCATAACCCCCCGGGGGGGCGATGAGCAGTTCTTC,TRBJ2-1,TRBD2,.,TRBV2
CASFEDDYGYTF,TGTGCCAGCTTTGAGGACGACTATGGCTACACCTTC,TRBJ1-2,.,.,TRBV2
CATEVWGPNTEAFF,TGTGCCACCGAGGTGTGGGGGCCTAACACTGAAGCTTTCTTT,TRBJ1-1,.,few,TRBV6-1
CASSLRGSGNEQFF,TGCGCCAGCAGCTTGAGGGGTAGCGGCAATGAGCAGTTCTTC,TRBJ2-1,.,.,TRBV5-1
CASSFSINQPQHF,TGTGCCAGCAGCTTTAGCATCAATCAGCCCCAGCATTTT,TRBJ1-5,.,.,TRBV7-6
CASSRGDGDTQYF,TGTGCCAGCAGCCGGGGGGACGGAGATACGCAGTATTTT,TRBJ2-3,TRBD2,.,TRBV13
CASSYSRRSTEAFF,TGTGCCAGCAGTTACTCGCGACGGAGCACTGAAGCTTTCTTT,TRBJ1-1,.,.,TRBV6-5
CASSPLGPTESLYNEQFF,TGTGCCAGTAGCCCTCTGGGCCCGACGGAGTCCCTTTACAATGAGCAGTTCTTC,TRBJ2-1,.,.,TRBV6-4
CASSFQAFEVTDTQYF,TGTGCCAGCAGCTTCCAAGCGTTTGAGGTCACAGATACGCAGTATTTT,TRBJ2-3,.,few,TRBV7-9
CASSFRDRQYF,TGCGCCAGCAGCTTCCGGGACAGGCAGTACTTC,TRBJ2-7,TRBD1,.,TRBV5-1
CASSKPGFQHLYNEQFF,TGTGCCAGCAGTAAACCGGGGTTTCAACACCTATACAATGAGCAGTTCTTC,TRBJ2-1,.,few,TRBV6-2/TRBV6-3
CASRKQMNTEAFF,TGTGCCAGCAGGAAACAGATGAACACTGAAGCTTTCTTT,TRBJ1-1,.,.,TRBV6-2/TRBV6-3
CASSLVFLPGTDTQYF,TGTGCCAGCAGCTTAGTCTTCCTTCCTGGGACAGATACGCAGTATTTT,TRBJ2-3,.,few,TRBV11-2
CASTTSLDTQYF,TGTGCCAGCACTACCTCCTTAGATACGCAGTATTTT,TRBJ2-3,.,many,TRBV12-3/TRBV12-4
CASSMWGRLVDEQFF,TGTGCCAGTAGTATGTGGGGGAGGTTAGTGGATGAGCAGTTCTTC,TRBJ2-1,.,.,TRBV19
CASSRQGQETQYF,TGCGCCAGCAGCCGACAGGGCCAAGAGACCCAGTACTTC,TRBJ2-5,TRBD1,.,TRBV4-1
CASSSGEWGSGGFRPYNEQFF,TGTGCCAGCAGCTCTGGCGAATGGGGAAGTGGTGGATTTCGCCCGTACAATGAGCAGTTCTTC,TRBJ2-1,.,few,TRBV14
CASSSWTGPDTQYF,TGTGCCAGCAGCTCCTGGACAGGGCCAGATACGCAGTATTTT,TRBJ2-3,TRBD1,.,TRBV5-3
CASSQDESLDWADTQYF,TGTGCCAGCAGCCAAGATGAAAGCCTGGACTGGGCAGATACGCAGTATTTT,TRBJ2-3,.,.,TRBV14
CSANLRGSGGELFF,TGCAGTGCTAACCTCCGGGGGTCGGGCGGGGAGCTGTTTTTT,TRBJ2-2,.,.,TRBV20-1
CASSPSRGLGYNEQFF,TGTGCCAGCAGCCCGTCGCGGGGGTTGGGCTACAATGAGCAGTTCTTC,TRBJ2-1,TRBD2,many,TRBV7-8
CATSRDGNGVNVLTF,TGTGCCACCAGCAGAGACGGGAATGGGGTCAACGTCCTGACTTTC,TRBJ2-6,.,.,TRBV15
CASSFSGSRGYEQYF,TGTGCCAGCAGCTTTTCAGGCTCCAGGGGCTACGAGCAGTACTTC,TRBJ2-7,.,many,TRBV7-2
CASSLTLRETQYF,TGTGCCAGCAGCCTTACTCTCCGGGAGACCCAGTACTTC,TRBJ2-5,.,many,TRBV7-6
CASSGPDRAGKNIQYF,TGTGCCAGCAGCGGACCGGACAGGGCGGGCAAAAACATTCAGTACTTC,TRBJ2-4,TRBD1,few,TRBV7-9
CASSPRDRDGTSTDTQYF,TGTGCCAGCAGCCCTAGGGACAGGGACGGGACCAGCACAGATACGCAGTATTTT,TRBJ2-3,TRBD1,few,TRBV7-9
CASGLAQVGVDLNTEAFF,TGTGCTAGTGGTTTGGCCCAGGTAGGGGTTGACTTGAACACTGAAGCTTTCTTT,TRBJ1-1,.,.,TRBV12-5
CASSSGAEFYTDTQYF,TGTGCCAGCAGCTCCGGGGCCGAATTTTACACAGATACGCAGTATTTT,TRBJ2-3,.,few,TRBV11-2
CASSGGREPYEQYF,TGTGCCAGCAGCGGGGGACGGGAACCTTACGAGCAGTACTTC,TRBJ2-7,.,few,TRBV5-6
CASSLEPGQGGYNSPLHF,TGTGCCAGCAGCTTAGAACCGGGACAGGGTGGTTATAATTCACCCCTCCACTTT,TRBJ1-6,TRBD1,few,TRBV7-6
CASSYSISQDFETQYF,TGTGCCAGCAGTTACTCGATTTCGCAGGATTTTGAGACCCAGTACTTC,TRBJ2-5,.,few,TRBV6-2/TRBV6-3
CASSFILAGRTDTQYF,TGTGCCAGCAGCTTCATCCTAGCGGGGAGGACAGATACGCAGTATTTT,TRBJ2-3,TRBD2,many,TRBV7-9
CSVTGRYTDTQYF,TGCAGCGTAACGGGACGATACACAGATACGCAGTATTTT,TRBJ2-3,.,.,TRBV29-1
CASSFTGGDTEAFF,TGTGCCAGCAGTTTTACAGGGGGGGACACTGAAGCTTTCTTT,TRBJ1-1,TRBD1,few,TRBV27
CASRGSGVNTDTQYF,TGTGCCAGCAGGGGGTCCGGGGTCAACACAGATACGCAGTATTTT,TRBJ2-3,.,few,TRBV11-1
CASSGGQLRYGYTF,TGTGCCAGCAGTGGCGGGCAGTTGAGGTATGGCTACACCTTC,TRBJ1-2,.,few,TRBV25-1
CASSFRPTGRDTQYF,TGTGCCAGCAGTTTTCGGCCGACAGGGCGAGATACGCAGTATTTT,TRBJ2-3,TRBD1,.,TRBV6-8
CASSFTSGTGANYGYTF,TGTGCCAGTAGTTTCACGTCTGGGACAGGGGCCAACTATGGCTACACCTTC,TRBJ1-2,TRBD1,few,TRBV19
CATLTGTSSYEQYF,TGTGCCACCCTGACCGGGACTAGCTCCTACGAGCAGTACTTC,TRBJ2-7,TRBD2,.,TRBV6-6
CSVGTNEQFF,TGCAGTGTTGGGACTAATGAGCAGTTCTTC,TRBJ2-1,.,.,TRBV20-1
CASSVRGHLGGNQPQHF,TGTGCCAGCAGTGTCAGGGGTCACTTAGGCGGCAATCAGCCCCAGCATTTT,TRBJ1-5,.,few,TRBV28